This T cell receptor beta chain was documented in a study of CD8 T cells in ankylosing spondylitis. Study-level findings and limits: Reportedly, matched ankylosing spondylitis synovial fluid was significantly enriched for disease-linked clones. Among TCR beta sequences, a motif of several highly homologous variants appeared characteristic of ankylosing spondylitis blood.

V lost 0 bases and J lost 3; bases outside the gene matches: 5. This CDR3 contains 16 residues. Per the germline V gene, CDR1 is LNHNV and CDR2 is YYDKDF (reference sequence). This clonotype was counted between two and nine times. Its antigen is currently unknown. Molecular-barcoded quantitative 5'-RACE produced these TCR beta libraries. TCRdb fed the 5' RACE reads into MiXCR, producing one record per CDR3 protein. This table has around 770,000 distinct CDR3 sequences, 12% appearing once. The TCR was taken from a male donor with ankylosing spondylitis. The V gene is TRBV15, the J gene TRBJ2-3, with 8 bases identical to TRBD1. Sequenced material: blood, either unsorted or a sorted T cell fraction (not recorded which). This chain's CDR3 is CATSRDVTGETDTQYF. DNA of the CDR3: TGTGCCACCAGCAGAGATGTGACAGGGGAAACAGATACGCAGTATTTT.